This TCR beta chain was recovered during a study of CD8 T cells in Susac syndrome (dated by TCRdb to about 2019). Regarding the complete study: The study used repertoire sequencing to test whether antigen drove CD8+ T cell activation and differentiation in Susac syndrome. The study compared CD8+ T cell repertoire clonality among roughly 12 healthy donors, 14 Susac syndrome patients and approximately 16 multiple sclerosis patients.

Of note for this clonotype: Which antigen it targets is not known. No base quality values were provided; no much bigger clone lies one nucleotide off.

RNA was extracted using the RNeasy kit, and about 0.5 to 1 ug of the RNA was reverse transcribed with random hexamers. The immunoSEQ multiplex PCR assay, which covers 54 Vbeta and 13 Jbeta segments, was used to amplify TCR beta CDR3 regions. PCR amplification bias was corrected by using a synthetic template baseline for primer optimization and computational correction. As for the original processing: Reads were annotated to V, D and J genes according to IMGT and were analyzed with immunoSEQ Analyzer, with only productive sequences retained. Clonality was calculated as one minus the Shannon entropy normalized by log2 of the number of productive unique sequences. For each patient and control, public and private clones were evaluated among the 100 most prevalent clones. Clones were defined as Susac-specific when absent from the healthy and MS cohorts, from over 950 published viral clones and from other ImmuneACCESS disease sequences. TCRdb passed the public sequencing reads through fastp at Q25 and MiXCR, retaining productive beta sequences. Rows are unified per CDR3 protein, each entry keeping the most common DNA and genes. For this entry, the V and J calls and clone size follow TCRdb and not the study's own pipeline. The table for this sample lists 130,000 or so distinct CDR3 sequences; over 80% of them were counted only once. Around 0.51% of the sample lies in the top ten.

Trimming costs V 1 base and J 0 bases, and their ends lie 10 bases apart. CDR1 and CDR2, looked up from the germline V gene, are SGHTA and FQGNSA. The CDR3 covers 16 residues, taking in both the cysteine and the phenylalanine. Only CDR3 DNA is held: 48 bases, read in frame from base 1. What the work shows at the level of the full study, not this receptor alone: The study acknowledged that relatively few individuals were included in the TCR sequencing and HLA analysis.

High-throughput TCR beta sequencing profiled peripheral blood CD8+ and CD4+ T cells from healthy donors, Susac syndrome patients and multiple sclerosis patients. The multiple sclerosis controls were treatment-naive patients whose relapsing-remitting disease, either stable or active, fulfilled the revised McDonald criteria. Bulk CD8+ and CD4+ T cells were purified by magnetic negative isolation, while CD8+ TEMRA cells were enriched using FACS. Blood was drawn into EDTA tubes, processed within 24 hours, and PBMCs were isolated by density gradient centrifugation. PBMCs intended for TCR sequencing were cryopreserved in liquid nitrogen and were subsequently thawed in a 37 degrees C water bath. The sorted or isolated CD4+, CD8+ and CD8+ TEMRA cells reached a purity of at least 90%.

The material sequenced was CD8+ T cells from PBMCs. The chain uses TRBV7-2 and TRBJ1-5; the D gene remains uncertain. The clonotype was recovered from a human donor with multiple sclerosis. CDR3 protein: CASSLGWSVSNQPQHF. The DNA is TGTGCCAGCAGCTTAGGTTGGTCAGTTAGCAATCAGCCCCAGCATTTT.